The table lists the clone carrying this T cell receptor (beta chain) with many counts. No antigen is known for it. The length of the CDR3 is 13 residues. Germline lookup yields CDR1 DFQATT and CDR2 SNEGSKA (reference sequence). The V segment lost 5 bases and the J segment 6 bases; nucleotides outside the gene matches: 6. According to the study, genomic DNA was the template for TCR beta VDJ and CDR3 profiling. Using its own MiXCR run on the reads, TCRdb lists one record per CDR3 protein. The profile covers 150,000 to 200,000 distinct CDR3 sequences, with 40% to 55% appearing a single time and 2.5% to 3% taken by the ten largest. Patients picked for sequencing had shown CD8+CD57+ cell expansion detected by flow cytometry. This entry is derived from a study of CD8+CD57+ T cells in acquired aplastic anemia. Findings of the study overall: CD8+ Simpson's diversity did not differ significantly between patients and controls.

The receptor was derived from a human donor with aplastic anemia. The chain recombines TRBV20-1 with TRBJ2-3; TRBD2 matches 9 bases. The sample comprised sorted CD4+, CD8+, or CD8+CD57+ T cells (not recorded which) from PBMCs. The CDR3: CSAWGSGSDTQYF. CDR3 bases: TGCAGTGCTTGGGGTAGCGGGAGTGATACGCAGTATTTT.